This T cell receptor (beta chain) was obtained from a study of regulatory T cells in long-lasting Graves disease. The time point: newly diagnosed GD, antithyroid drugs for less than 3 months. The TCR library was made from RNA that had been extracted from PBMCs in TRIzol. HTBI primers from iRepertoire and Arm-PCR of CDR3 regions yielded the TCR beta libraries. In TCRdb, the multiplex PCR reads were re-called with MiXCR into one record per CDR3 protein. The data show some 560,000 distinct CDR3 sequences, more than 15% seen once. This clonotype came up many times. With 3 bases removed from V and 7 bases from J, the gap between germline ends came to 11 bases. CDR3 size: 13 residues. Germline assignment: CDR1 SGHDT and CDR2 YYEEEE. The sample was also reused in another study, on T cells in Graves' hyperthyroidism and ophthalmopathy.

Sample: peripheral blood mononuclear cells (PBMCs), taken at new diagnosis, from a patient treated with antithyroid drugs. The origin of this receptor is a woman aged 35-65 years with Graves disease. The chain is built from TRBV5-6 and TRBJ2-1, with a tentative D call TRBD2 (6 bases). Here the CDR3 DNA reads TGTGCCAGCAGCTGGGAACGGGGGAATGAGCAGTTCTTC. It yields the protein CASSWERGNEQFF. Looking up the rest from reference TRBV5-6 and TRBJ2-1 gives the full variable domain: DAGVTQSPTHLIKTRGQQVTLRCSPKSGHDTVSWYQQALGQGPQFIFQYYEEEERQRGNFPDRFSGHQFPNYSSELNVNALLLGDSALYLCASSWERGNEQFFGPGTRLTVL.